These T cell receptor beta chains were read from a single sample in a study of blood T cell repertoires in COVID-19. The table came from immunoSEQ multiplex PCR; TCRdb's copy has only in-frame clones and leaves some out. This sample has some 200,000 clones, with around nine tenths found just once. The source material was peripheral blood. The source of these receptors is a man aged 45 to 65 with acute or convalescent COVID-19. Both conserved end residues are part of each CDR3. The order of the fields is clone size, D gene, J gene, V gene, CDR3 DNA, CDR3 protein. A D gene is named only where the DNA matches it firmly. Clone sizes are given selectively: once, few, many, or a class where the clone is expanded.

clone_size: NA
d_call: TRBD1
j_call: TRBJ2-2
v_call: TRBV27
cdr3_nt: TGTGCCAGCAGTTTATTTGTGACAGGGTCCGGGGAGCTGTTTTTT
cdr3_aa: CASSLFVTGSGELFF

clone_size: NA
d_call: NA
j_call: TRBJ1-2
v_call: TRBV30
cdr3_nt: TGTGCCTGGAGTAGCCCGATGGATGGCTACACCTTC
cdr3_aa: CAWSSPMDGYTF

clone_size: NA
d_call: TRBD1
j_call: TRBJ1-4
v_call: TRBV18
cdr3_nt: TGTGCCAGCTCACAAAACAGGGGGCCGGCTAATGAAAAACTGTTTTTT
cdr3_aa: CASSQNRGPANEKLFF

clone_size: NA
d_call: NA
j_call: TRBJ2-2
v_call: TRBV19
cdr3_nt: TGTGCCAGTACCCCACGGTGGTTAGTCGACACCGGGGAGCTGTTTTTT
cdr3_aa: CASTPRWLVDTGELFF

clone_size: NA
d_call: TRBD1
j_call: TRBJ1-5
v_call: TRBV28
cdr3_nt: TGTGCCAGCAGTCAGATACAGGGACAGATTCAGCCCCAGCATTTT
cdr3_aa: CASSQIQGQIQPQHF

clone_size: few
d_call: TRBD2
j_call: TRBJ2-1
v_call: TRBV6-5
cdr3_nt: TGTGCCAGCAGTTACTTGGGAGGGCGGGGTGAGCAGTTCTTC
cdr3_aa: CASSYLGGRGEQFF

clone_size: NA
d_call: TRBD2
j_call: TRBJ2-3
v_call: TRBV10-3
cdr3_nt: TGTGCCATCAATCGCGGGGGGACTAGCACAGATACGCAGTATTTT
cdr3_aa: CAINRGGTSTDTQYF

clone_size: once
d_call: NA
j_call: TRBJ2-3
v_call: TRBV5-1
cdr3_nt: TGCGCCAGCAGCTTGGGAGGACTGAGCACAGATACGCAGTATTTT
cdr3_aa: CASSLGGLSTDTQYF

clone_size: NA
d_call: TRBD1
j_call: TRBJ1-2
v_call: TRBV7-9
cdr3_nt: TGTGCCAGCAGCCCGATGACAGGGCCCAACTATGGCTACACCTTC
cdr3_aa: CASSPMTGPNYGYTF

clone_size: NA
d_call: NA
j_call: TRBJ1-5
v_call: TRBV2
cdr3_nt: TGTGCCAGCAGTGAAATAGGAGGGCTCAATCAGCCCCAGCATTTT
cdr3_aa: CASSEIGGLNQPQHF

clone_size: few
d_call: NA
j_call: TRBJ1-2
v_call: TRBV10-3
cdr3_nt: TGTGCCATCAGTGGGACTCGGGGCTATGGCTACACCTTC
cdr3_aa: CAISGTRGYGYTF

clone_size: NA
d_call: NA
j_call: TRBJ1-1
v_call: TRBV19
cdr3_nt: TGTGCCAGTAGTATAGGAGCGGGGACGGGGAGCACTGAAGCTTTCTTT
cdr3_aa: CASSIGAGTGSTEAFF

clone_size: once
d_call: NA
j_call: TRBJ1-4
v_call: TRBV5-6
cdr3_nt: TGTGCCAGCAGCCCAATGGCGGCAGCGGGGTCAACTAATGAAAAACTGTTTTTT
cdr3_aa: CASSPMAAAGSTNEKLFF

clone_size: NA
d_call: TRBD1
j_call: TRBJ1-2
v_call: TRBV3-1/TRBV3-2
cdr3_nt: TGTGCCAGCAGCCCAGACAGGGGGTTTGGTGGCTACACCTTC
cdr3_aa: CASSPDRGFGGYTF

clone_size: NA
d_call: TRBD1
j_call: TRBJ2-7
v_call: TRBV5-4
cdr3_nt: TGTGCCAGCAGCCTTGACAGGGGGCGCGACGAGCAGTACTTC
cdr3_aa: CASSLDRGRDEQYF